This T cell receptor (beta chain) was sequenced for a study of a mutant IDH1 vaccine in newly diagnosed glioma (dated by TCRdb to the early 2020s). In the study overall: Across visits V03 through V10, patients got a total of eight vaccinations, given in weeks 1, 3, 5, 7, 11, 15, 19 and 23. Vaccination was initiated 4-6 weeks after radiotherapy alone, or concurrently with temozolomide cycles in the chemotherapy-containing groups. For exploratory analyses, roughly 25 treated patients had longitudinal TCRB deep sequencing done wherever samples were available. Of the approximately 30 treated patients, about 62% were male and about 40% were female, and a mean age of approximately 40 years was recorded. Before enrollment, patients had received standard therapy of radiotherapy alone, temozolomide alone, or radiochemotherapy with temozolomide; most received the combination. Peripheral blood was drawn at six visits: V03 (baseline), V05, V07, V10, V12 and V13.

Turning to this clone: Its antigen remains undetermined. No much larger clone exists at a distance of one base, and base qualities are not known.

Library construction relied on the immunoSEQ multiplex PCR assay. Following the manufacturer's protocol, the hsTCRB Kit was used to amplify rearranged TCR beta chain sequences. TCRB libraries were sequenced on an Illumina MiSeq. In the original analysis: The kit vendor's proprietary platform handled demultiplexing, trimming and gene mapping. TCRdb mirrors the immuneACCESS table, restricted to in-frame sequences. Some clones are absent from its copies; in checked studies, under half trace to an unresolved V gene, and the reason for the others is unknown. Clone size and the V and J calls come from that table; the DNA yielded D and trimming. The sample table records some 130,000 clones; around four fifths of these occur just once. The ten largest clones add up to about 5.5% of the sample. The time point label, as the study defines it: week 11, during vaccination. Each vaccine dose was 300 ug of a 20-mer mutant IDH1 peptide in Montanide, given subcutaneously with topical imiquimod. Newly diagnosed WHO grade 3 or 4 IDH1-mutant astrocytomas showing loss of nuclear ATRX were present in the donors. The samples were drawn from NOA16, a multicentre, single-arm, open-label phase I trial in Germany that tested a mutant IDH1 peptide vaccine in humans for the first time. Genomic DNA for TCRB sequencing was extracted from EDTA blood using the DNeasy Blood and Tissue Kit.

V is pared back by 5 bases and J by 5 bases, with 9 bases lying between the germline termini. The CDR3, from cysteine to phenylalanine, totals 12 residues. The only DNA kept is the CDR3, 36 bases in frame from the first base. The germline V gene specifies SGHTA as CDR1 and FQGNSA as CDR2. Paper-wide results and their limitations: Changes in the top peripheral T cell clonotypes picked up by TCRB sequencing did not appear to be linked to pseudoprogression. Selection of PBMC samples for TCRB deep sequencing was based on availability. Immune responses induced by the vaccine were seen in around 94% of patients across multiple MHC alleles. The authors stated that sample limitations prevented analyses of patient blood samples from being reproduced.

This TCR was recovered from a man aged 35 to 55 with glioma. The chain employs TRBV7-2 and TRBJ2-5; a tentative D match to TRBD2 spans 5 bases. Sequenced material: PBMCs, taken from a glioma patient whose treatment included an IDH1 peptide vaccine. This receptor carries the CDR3 CASSRGLETQYF. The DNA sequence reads TGTGCCAGCAGCCGTGGACTTGAGACCCAGTACTTC.